The sequence of this T cell receptor beta chain was determined in a study of glioma-infiltrating T cells. This clonotype has at least ten counts. Using RNA template, CDR3s of TCR alpha and beta were amplified with iRepertoire arm-PCR. TCRdb processed the multiplex PCR reads anew with MiXCR; each CDR3 protein has one entry. Among fewer than 250,000 distinct CDR3 sequences, more than 25% were seen once, and the ten largest hold just over 20%. The specimen sequenced was glioma tissue, nonneoplastic brain tissue, or PBMCs (not recorded which). The sequence was obtained from a human donor with low-grade glioma or glioblastoma, undergoing nonglioma brain surgery, or in good health (not recorded which).

DNA for the CDR3: TGTGCCAGCAGTTACGGAGCGGGGAGCTCCTACAATGAGCAGTTCTTC. Its translation is CASSYGAGSSYNEQFF. This chain connects TRBV6-6 to TRBJ2-1; TRBD2 agrees at 7 bases. This CDR3 contains 16 residues. V was clipped by 2 bases and J by 0 bases; unmatched bases: 4. Germline V gene sequence: CDR1 MNHNY, CDR2 SVGAGI (reference sequence).